The clone carrying this T cell receptor beta chain was seen more than once but under ten times. The antigen remains undetermined. The Oncomine TCR Beta short-read assay was applied to DNA of cultured CD4+ T cells. Each CDR3 protein gets one entry after TCRdb re-called the PCR reads with MiXCR. This sample carries around 3,000 distinct CDR3 sequences, 25% to 30% of them seen once, and the ten largest clones take just over 65%. The data belong to a study of vaccination and CD4 T cells after COVID-19. The CDR3 is 14 residues long. The V end was cut by 7 bases, the J end by 4 bases, with 16 bases between. Germline V lookup: CDR1 LNHDA, CDR2 SQIVND (reference sequence). The treatment here: approximately nine-day PBMC culture with coronavirus spike peptide pools or control peptides (ViraFEST assay). Pre-COVID-19 pandemic sampling (2011-2018) yielded the unexposed donor's CD4+ T cells.

The chain recombines TRBV19 with TRBJ1-1; TRBD1 might be the D (5 bases). Sequenced: CD4+ T cells from blood, cultured in vitro. The sequence was collected from a human donor in good health. Here the CDR3 DNA reads TGTGCCAGTACCTCCTCAGCAGGGAGCACTGAAGCTTTCTTT. Its protein is CASTSSAGSTEAFF.